This is a list of T cell receptor beta chains from one sample in a study of cytomegalovirus exposure and HLA in healthy donors. Sequencing was performed with immunoSEQ multiplex PCR; in TCRdb, only in-frame clones are kept and a portion is missing. The sample shows more than 150,000 clones, 70% to 80% of them seen only once. Sequenced material: PBMCs. The receptors here all came from a man aged 18 to 29 in good health and CMV-seronegative. CDR3s include the opening cysteine and the closing phenylalanine or tryptophan. Each record gives: J gene, D gene, V gene, clone size, CDR3 protein, CDR3 DNA. The D gene is left open where the match is weak. Clone size is not always given. Where it is, it says once, few, many or a class for expanded clones.

TRBJ1-6 TRBD1 TRBV11-2 - CASSFPGTGNSPLHF TGTGCCAGCAGCTTCCCAGGGACAGGGAATTCACCCCTCCACTTT
TRBJ2-1 TRBD2 TRBV4-2 - CASSQDRLAGPNEQFF TGTGCCAGCAGCCAAGATAGGCTAGCGGGGCCCAATGAGCAGTTCTTC
TRBJ2-4 - TRBV28 - CASSLNGRAKNIQYF TGTGCCAGCAGTTTAAATGGCAGGGCCAAAAACATTCAGTACTTC
TRBJ1-5 - TRBV28 - CASSLMSPRGNVSENQPQHF TGTGCCAGCAGTCTTATGTCCCCCAGGGGAAATGTATCAGAGAATCAGCCCCAGCATTTT
TRBJ1-3 - TRBV9 - CASSARTSVNTIYF TGTGCCAGCAGCGCCCGGACTTCTGTAAACACCATATATTTT
TRBJ2-7 TRBD1 TRBV28 - CASRSVWDSGLDEQYF TGTGCCAGCAGGTCCGTCTGGGACAGCGGATTAGACGAGCAGTACTTC
TRBJ2-5 - TRBV30 - CAWRLLGGTQYF TGTGCCTGGAGGCTCCTAGGGGGGACCCAGTACTTC
TRBJ2-7 - TRBV4-2 - CASSQDGGLTSSYEQYF TGTGCCAGCAGCCAAGATGGGGGACTCACGAGCTCCTACGAGCAGTACTTC
TRBJ2-7 TRBD1 TRBV7-6 - CASSPGQVYEQYF TGTGCCAGCAGCCCCGGACAGGTCTACGAGCAGTACTTC
TRBJ2-5 TRBD2 TRBV30 - CAWISGGETQYF TGTGCCTGGATTTCGGGAGGCGAGACCCAGTACTTC
TRBJ2-3 - TRBV28 - CARVRARGTSDTQYF TGTGCCAGAGTAAGAGCCAGAGGAACGTCAGATACGCAGTATTTT
TRBJ1-1 - TRBV28 - CASSLPGSTEAFF TGTGCCAGCAGTTTACCCGGGAGCACTGAAGCTTTCTTT
TRBJ1-1 TRBD1 TRBV11-2 - CASSRDRVEAFF TGTGCCAGCAGCCGCGACAGGGTCGAAGCTTTCTTT
TRBJ1-5 - TRBV28 - CASSPVYSNQPQHF TGTGCCAGCAGCCCCGTTTATAGCAATCAGCCCCAGCATTTT
TRBJ2-7 - TRBV7-9 - CASSLISSYEQYF TGTGCCAGCAGCTTGATCAGCTCCTACGAGCAGTACTTC
TRBJ1-1 - TRBV30 few CAWGPGTEAFF TGTGCCTGGGGCCCGGGTACTGAAGCTTTCTTT
TRBJ2-7 - TRBV9 - CASSPGAGLISEYEQYF TGTGCCAGCAGCCCTGGAGCGGGCCTGATCTCGGAGTACGAGCAGTACTTC
TRBJ2-7 - TRBV6-1 - CASSLVPSYEQYF TGTGCCAGCAGTTTAGTACCCTCCTACGAGCAGTACTTC
TRBJ2-1 TRBD1 TRBV11-3 - CASSSSGQGINEQFF TGTGCCAGCAGCTCCTCGGGACAGGGGATCAATGAGCAGTTCTTC